These T cell receptor beta chains were read from a single sample in a study of cytomegalovirus exposure and HLA in healthy donors. Generated by immunoSEQ multiplex PCR, the TCRdb table keeps only in-frame clones and is missing some. The profile covers roughly 44,000 clones, with approximately 81% appearing a single time and approximately 3% taken by the ten largest. Sequenced material: PBMCs. The receptors originated from a man over 45 in good health and CMV-seronegative. Both conserved end residues are part of each CDR3. The D gene is left open where the match is weak. Size tells how often a clone was seen (once, few, many) or the class of an expanded clone, and some rows leave it out.

j_call | clone_size | v_call | d_call | cdr3_aa | cdr3_nt
TRBJ2-5 | - | TRBV10-1 | TRBD2 | CAILGTSGGAKPLKKETQYF | TGCGCCATCCTCGGGACTAGCGGGGGGGCCAAACCCCTAAAAAAAGAGACCCAGTACTTC
TRBJ1-6 | - | TRBV19 | - | CASSISGNSPLHF | TGTGCCAGTAGTATCTCAGGGAATTCACCCCTCCACTTT
TRBJ1-2 | - | TRBV2 | TRBD1 | CAGRQGSGYTF | TGTGCCGGTCGACAGGGGTCCGGCTACACCTTC
TRBJ1-1 | - | TRBV7-9 | - | CASSHQAPEAFF | TGTGCCAGCAGCCATCAGGCACCTGAAGCTTTCTTT
TRBJ2-7 | - | TRBV28 | TRBD1 | CASSSTGAKAYEQYF | TGTGCCAGCAGTTCTACAGGGGCCAAAGCCTACGAGCAGTACTTC
TRBJ1-1 | - | TRBV28 | - | CASSWEGSTEAFF | TGTGCCAGCAGTTGGGAGGGCAGCACTGAAGCTTTCTTT
TRBJ1-1 | - | TRBV18 | - | CASSEGLFTEAFF | TGTGCCAGCTCGGAGGGGTTGTTCACTGAAGCTTTCTTT
TRBJ1-1 | few | TRBV13 | TRBD1 | CASSLSGGRAEAFF | TGTGCCAGCAGCTTGTCAGGGGGCCGTGCTGAAGCTTTCTTT
TRBJ2-1 | - | TRBV9 | TRBD2 | CASSVGLAGAEQFF | TGTGCCAGCAGCGTGGGACTAGCGGGGGCTGAGCAGTTCTTC
TRBJ1-5 | few | TRBV30 | TRBD1 | CAWSLGQGSNQPQHF | TGTGCCTGGAGTCTAGGACAGGGGAGCAATCAGCCCCAGCATTTT
TRBJ1-2 | - | TRBV7-9 | - | CSSSDLDRSAYGYTF | TGTTCCAGCAGCGACCTAGACAGATCTGCATATGGCTACACCTTC
TRBJ2-7 | - | TRBV7-9 | - | CSSSFTKSRQGNYYEQYF | TGTTCCAGCAGCTTCACAAAATCACGTCAGGGGAATTACTACGAGCAGTACTTC
TRBJ1-1 | - | TRBV7-9 | TRBD1 | CSSSLRDRTGAFF | TGTTCCAGCAGCTTACGGGACAGGACTGGTGCTTTCTTT
TRBJ2-7 | - | TRBV27 | TRBD1 | CASSLGQGIYEQYF | TGTGCCAGCAGCTTGGGACAGGGGATCTACGAGCAGTACTTC
TRBJ2-3 | - | TRBV18 | - | CASSPPGTDTQYF | TGTGCCAGCTCACCACCCGGCACAGATACGCAGTATTTT
TRBJ2-7 | once | TRBV7-9 | TRBD1 | CSSSTTRPGGYEQCF | TGTTCCAGCAGTACCACTCGACCAGGGGGCTACGAGCAGTGCTTC
TRBJ2-7 | - | TRBV5-4 | TRBD1 | CASSRTGLGEQYF | TGTGCCAGCAGCAGGACAGGTCTGGGCGAGCAGTACTTC
TRBJ2-7 | - | TRBV18 | TRBD1 | CASSPQGATTYEQYF | TGTGCCAGCTCACCTCAGGGGGCTACAACCTACGAGCAGTACTTC
TRBJ1-1 | - | TRBV30 | - | CAWSPGNRRNTEAFF | TGTGCCTGGAGTCCCGGGAATAGGCGGAACACTGAAGCTTTCTTT
TRBJ1-5 | - | TRBV19 | TRBD1 | CASSPGQYNQPQHF | TGTGCCAGTAGCCCGGGACAGTATAATCAGCCCCAGCATTTT
TRBJ2-7 | - | TRBV19 | - | CASSMVPAYEQYF | TGTGCCAGTAGTATGGTCCCAGCCTACGAGCAGTACTTC
TRBJ2-7 | - | TRBV5-4 | TRBD2 | CASSLGASGGAGYEQYF | TGTGCCAGCAGCTTGGGGGCTAGCGGGGGGGCGGGCTACGAGCAGTACTTC
TRBJ2-7 | - | TRBV6-1 | TRBD2 | CASTRLAGAYEQYF | TGTGCCAGCACCCGACTAGCGGGGGCCTACGAGCAGTACTTC
TRBJ2-1 | few | TRBV6-5 | TRBD1 | CASRGQGGRAEQFF | TGTGCCAGCAGGGGACAGGGGGGGAGAGCTGAGCAGTTCTTC
TRBJ2-7 | - | TRBV7-2 | - | CASSLDPEPYEQYF | TGTGCCAGCAGCTTAGATCCAGAACCCTACGAGCAGTACTTC
TRBJ2-7 | - | TRBV7-2 | - | CASSLERDEQYF | TGTGCCAGCAGCTTAGAACGGGACGAGCAGTACTTC
TRBJ2-2 | - | TRBV2 | TRBD1 | CASTKRTGVFNTGELFF | TGTGCCAGCACCAAGAGGACAGGAGTTTTCAACACCGGGGAGCTGTTTTTT
TRBJ2-7 | - | TRBV5-8 | TRBD1 | CASSLVGDRESEQYF | TGTGCCAGCAGCTTGGTAGGGGACAGGGAGTCCGAGCAGTACTTC
TRBJ1-1 | - | TRBV5-1 | - | CASSLGLPGEAFF | TGCGCCAGCAGCTTGGGGTTACCCGGGGAAGCTTTCTTT
TRBJ1-1 | - | TRBV18 | - | CASSPGGVNTEAFF | TGTGCCAGCTCACCGGGCGGGGTGAACACTGAAGCTTTCTTT
TRBJ2-6 | - | TRBV7-3 | - | CASSQPGLSGANVLTF | TGTGCCAGCAGCCAACCCGGACTCTCTGGGGCCAACGTCCTGACTTTC
TRBJ2-5 | - | TRBV27 | - | CASSLSGETQYF | TGTGCCAGCAGTTTATCCGGGGAGACCCAGTACTTC
TRBJ2-1 | - | TRBV19 | - | CAVPGSSYNEQFF | TGTGCCGTCCCAGGAAGCTCCTACAATGAGCAGTTCTTC
TRBJ2-5 | - | TRBV5-1 | - | CASSLIIEGQETQYF | TGCGCCAGCAGCTTGATAATCGAGGGTCAAGAGACCCAGTACTTC
TRBJ2-5 | - | TRBV7-6 | - | CASSLGLASQETQYF | TGTGCCAGCAGCTTAGGGCTAGCGTCACAAGAGACCCAGTACTTC
TRBJ2-7 | once | TRBV28 | - | CASSFLSYEQYF | TGTGCCAGCTCGTTCCTGTCCTACGAGCAGTACTTC
TRBJ1-4 | - | TRBV4-1 | - | CASSLLRTATNEKLFF | TGCGCCAGCAGCCTCCTCCGGACAGCAACTAATGAAAAACTGTTTTTT
TRBJ2-5 | - | TRBV5-4 | TRBD2 | CASSPGRTSGQETQYF | TGTGCCAGCAGCCCCGGCAGGACTAGCGGTCAAGAGACCCAGTACTTC
TRBJ2-5 | once | TRBV5-5 | TRBD2 | CASSGRAGAEQETQYF | TGTGCCAGCAGCGGGCGAGCGGGGGCTGAACAAGAGACCCAGTACTTC
TRBJ2-1 | - | TRBV19 | - | CASNGDRNNEQFF | TGTGCCAGTAATGGTGACAGAAACAATGAGCAGTTCTTC
TRBJ2-1 | - | TRBV15 | TRBD2 | CATSRPGLAGGDNEQFF | TGTGCCACCAGCAGACCGGGACTAGCGGGGGGGGACAATGAGCAGTTCTTC
TRBJ2-3 | - | TRBV6-1 | - | CASSSDGRDTQYF | TGTGCCAGCAGTTCAGATGGCAGGGATACGCAGTATTTT
TRBJ2-7 | - | TRBV7-2 | TRBD2 | CASREASGPTYEQYF | TGTGCCAGCAGGGAGGCTAGCGGTCCAACCTACGAGCAGTACTTC
TRBJ2-3 | - | TRBV30 | TRBD2 | CAWSTGLAVDTQYF | TGTGCCTGGAGTACGGGACTAGCAGTAGATACGCAGTATTTT
TRBJ2-1 | - | TRBV7-3 | TRBD1 | CASSLGTGPYNEQFF | TGTGCCAGCAGCTTAGGGACAGGGCCCTACAATGAGCAGTTCTTC
TRBJ1-6 | - | TRBV25-1 | - | CASGKAGNSPLHF | TGTGCCAGCGGGAAGGCAGGGAATTCACCCCTCCACTTT
TRBJ1-1 | - | TRBV7-9 | - | CASSLQSFQAFF | TGTGCCAGCAGCTTACAATCATTTCAAGCTTTCTTT
TRBJ2-5 | - | TRBV5-4 | TRBD1 | CASSSPGQGGGETQYF | TGTGCCAGCAGCTCGCCGGGACAGGGGGGGGGAGAGACCCAGTACTTC
TRBJ2-3 | - | TRBV6-4 | - | CASSLQGPPNTDTQYF | TGTGCCAGCAGCCTACAGGGCCCTCCTAACACAGATACGCAGTATTTT
TRBJ2-7 | - | TRBV19 | - | CASSKDSSYEQYF | TGTGCCAGTAGTAAGGACAGTTCCTACGAGCAGTACTTC
TRBJ2-3 | once | TRBV7-2 | - | CASSILTGPDTQYF | TGTGCCAGCAGCATTCTGACGGGTCCAGATACGCAGTATTTT
TRBJ2-1 | - | TRBV29-1 | TRBD1 | CSALGTAYEQFF | TGCAGCGCCCTGGGGACAGCCTACGAGCAGTTCTTC
TRBJ2-1 | - | TRBV15 | - | CATSRALENYEQFF | TGTGCCACCAGCCGCGCGCTAGAGAATTATGAGCAGTTCTTC
TRBJ2-1 | - | TRBV2 | TRBD2 | CASTVGGLSNEQFF | TGTGCCAGCACCGTCGGGGGGTTGTCGAATGAGCAGTTCTTC